Listed here are 32 T cell receptor beta chains from one sample, sequenced in a study of blood T cells in healthy people across ages. Combining a sample-barcoded 5' primer with a J-beta primer mix, a second PCR ran for roughly 6 to 12 cycles. TCRdb analysed the 5' RACE reads with MiXCR anew, one entry per CDR3 protein. Of roughly 700,000 distinct CDR3 sequences listed, more than 40% are singletons. Specimen: blood. The receptors stem from an older woman in good health.

This chain joins TRBV18 and TRBJ2-5; D may correspond to TRBD1 or TRBD2 (5 bases each). CDR3 size: 15 residues. Germline values: CDR1 KGHSH, CDR2 LQKENI. V was shortened by 3 bases and J by 5 bases, with 16 bases between the two germline ends. The CDR3 DNA reads as TGTGCCAGCTCACCTTACACAGGACTTGGGGAGACCCAGTACTTC. Its translation is CASSPYTGLGETQYF.

The chain recombines TRBV29-1 with TRBJ2-7; 12 positions match TRBD2. Trimming cost V 7 bases and J 5 bases; bases outside gene matches: 3. The CDR3 is 12 residues long. CDR1 and CDR2 from the germline V gene are SQVTM and ANQGSEA. CDR3 bases: TGCAGCGGACTAGCGGGAGTCGACGAGCAGTACTTC. It is translated as CSGLAGVDEQYF.

The chain employs TRBV7-9 and TRBJ2-3; 12 positions agree with TRBD1. The J segment lost 3 bases and the V segment lost 4 bases, leaving 14 bases of the junction unmatched. Per germline, CDR1 SEHNR and CDR2 FQNEAQ (reference sequence). The CDR3 extends over 19 amino acids. The CDR3 bases are TGTGCCAGCAGCTCAGTCCCGGGACAGGGGGCAAGTGGGACAGATACGCAGTATTTT. It encodes CASSSVPGQGASGTDTQYF.

The chain couples TRBV20-1 to TRBJ2-6; D unresolved. The CDR3 is 14 residues long. The germline V gene has CDR1 DFQATT and CDR2 SNEGSKA (reference sequence). V lost 3 bases and J 0 bases, leaving 6 bases between the germline ends. The CDR3: CSASLTSGANVLTF. CDR3 DNA: TGCAGTGCTAGTTTGACCTCTGGGGCCAACGTCCTGACTTTC.

The chain employs TRBV5-1 and TRBJ1-1; a possible D gene is TRBD1 (6 bases). V was trimmed by 4 bases and J by 0 bases, leaving 16 bases between them. Per the germline V gene, CDR1 is SGHRS and CDR2 is YFSETQ. This CDR3 region has 16 residues. The CDR3 DNA follows: TGCGCCAGCAGCCCTGGCAGGGGACCAATGAACACTGAAGCTTTCTTT. Encoded protein: CASSPGRGPMNTEAFF.

This clonotype has only a few counts. The chain links TRBV29-1 to TRBJ2-1; D ambiguous. The CDR3 is made up of 14 amino acids. Germline loops: CDR1 SQVTM, CDR2 ANQGSEA. Trimming pared 3 bases from V and 5 bases from J, leaving 14 bases between. CDR3 region: CSVEGLWGHNEQFF. The CDR3 DNA reads as TGCAGCGTTGAGGGGTTGTGGGGTCACAATGAGCAGTTCTTC.

V gene TRBV4-3 combines with J gene TRBJ2-1, with 15 nucleotides matching TRBD2. CDR3 length: 18 residues. V was clipped by 4 bases and J by 6 bases; unmatched bases: 10. CDR1 and CDR2 from the germline V gene are LGHNA and YSLEER. The CDR3 protein is CASSRGGPGLAGGNEQFF. CDR3 coding DNA: TGCGCCAGCAGCCGAGGCGGACCGGGACTAGCGGGAGGCAATGAGCAGTTCTTC.

This clonotype has just a few counts. This chain connects TRBV21-1 to TRBJ1-2; the table's D call, TRBD1, was not checked against the DNA. TRBV21-1 counts as a pseudogene. CDR3 length equals 16 residues. CDR3 region: CASSKEGGIRYYGYTF. The CDR3 nucleotides read TGTGCCAGCAGCAAAGAGGGGGGGATAAGATACTATGGCTACACCTTC.

On this clonotype itself: Being one base from a much bigger clone, this may be a read error. The rearrangement links TRBV7-9 to TRBJ2-3; the match to TRBD2 covers 9 bases. The germline CDR1 and CDR2 sequences are SEHNR and FQNEAQ (reference sequence). Trimming took 5 bases from V and 5 from J; bases not matched to a gene: 11. CDR3 length: 16 residues. CDR3 amino acids: CASSNRLAEVVDTQYF. DNA of the CDR3: TGTGCCAGCAGCAACCGACTAGCGGAAGTGGTAGATACGCAGTATTTT.

The V gene is TRBV29-1, the J gene TRBJ2-5, with D perhaps matching TRBD2 (6 bases). The DNA end favors TRBJ2-4, so the J call may be wrong. The V gene's germline CDR1 is SQVTM and CDR2 ANQGSEA. This CDR3 region has 12 residues. The CDR3, as DNA: TGCAGCGTTGCCGTTCGGGAGAACATTCAGTACTTC. The encoded protein is CSVAVRENIQYF.

Here the CDR3 reads CASSSRLAASYNEQYF. In DNA, the CDR3 is TGTGCCAGCAGTTCCCGACTAGCTGCCTCGTACAATGAGCAGTACTTC. J is TRBJ2-1 and V is TRBV28, with TRBD2 matching 7 bases. The tail of the sequence fits TRBJ2-7 better, so the J call may be wrong. Germline V gene data show CDR1 as MDHEN and CDR2 as SYDVKM. This CDR3 region has 16 residues.

This chain links TRBV7-9 with TRBJ2-3, with D possibly matching TRBD2 (5 bases). The CDR3 is 17 residues long. Germline assignment: CDR1 SEHNR and CDR2 FQNEAQ (reference sequence). V was clipped by 2 bases and J by 4 bases, with 19 bases between them. CDR3 sequence (DNA): TGTGCCAGCAGCTTACAAAAGGCGGCTAGCCGACCAGATACGCAGTATTTT. Residues: CASSLQKAASRPDTQYF.

V gene TRBV20-1 combines with J gene TRBJ2-1; 14 bases match TRBD2. The V and J ends lost 6 bases and 4 bases, in that order; junction bases with no gene match: 8. Per the germline V gene, CDR1 is DFQATT and CDR2 is SNEGSKA (reference sequence). The CDR3 contains 16 residues. Here the CDR3 DNA reads TGCAGTGCCCCCTCCAGACTAGCGGGAGGGTACAATGAGCAGTTCTTC. Amino acid sequence: CSAPSRLAGGYNEQFF.

This clonotype was picked up a small number of times. The V gene is TRBV29-1, the J gene TRBJ2-5, with TRBD1 as a possible D gene (6 bases). The germline gives CDR1 SQVTM, CDR2 ANQGSEA. Trimming cost V 7 bases and J 5 bases, with 8 bases left between them. CDR3 length: 10 amino acids. The CDR3 coding sequence is TGCAGCGGAGGGGGTGAGACCCAGTACTTC. It encodes CSGGGETQYF.

The genes are TRBV7-3 and TRBJ1-1; D is undetermined. CDR3 size: 14 residues. Trimming left V 0 bases short and J 1 base short, with 6 bases between. Germline V lookup: CDR1 SGHTA, CDR2 FQGTGA. The CDR3 spells CASSLTRTNTEAFF. CDR3 sequence (DNA): TGTGCCAGCAGCTTAACGCGGACGAACACTGAAGCTTTCTTT.

As for this clonotype: A much larger clone lies a single base off, so this may be a read error. The chain has TRBV7-2 and TRBJ2-7, with 11 bases identical to TRBD2. Unmatched junction bases numbered 8, after V lost 0 bases and J lost 7 bases. Germline values: CDR1 SGHTA, CDR2 FQGNSA. There are 16 residues in the CDR3. CDR3 region: CASSLAGTSGYNEQYF. The CDR3 bases are TGTGCCAGCAGCTTAGCCGGGACTAGCGGCTACAATGAGCAGTACTTC.

This clonotype was detected a few times. This sequence joins TRBV20-1 and TRBJ2-3; no firm D call. From germline, CDR1 is DFQATT and CDR2 SNEGSKA (reference sequence). The CDR3 totals 15 residues. Trimming took 0 bases from V and 3 from J, leaving 13 bases between them. The CDR3 loop reads CSARDSGRQTDTQYF. CDR3 nucleotide sequence: TGCAGTGCTAGAGATTCAGGACGGCAAACAGATACGCAGTATTTT.

This clonotype was detected only a few times. The chain carries TRBV28 and TRBJ2-7, with D perhaps assigned TRBD1 or TRBD2 (6 bases each). CDR3 length: 12 amino acids. CDR1 is MDHEN, CDR2 SYDVKM, per germline. Trimming cost V 10 bases and J 2 bases, with 12 bases left between them. The DNA of the CDR3 is TGTGCCACCCGGGGGCTAGCCTACGAGCAGTACTTC. This codes for CATRGLAYEQYF.

The chain couples TRBV11-2 to TRBJ2-1; the D call may be TRBD1 or TRBD2 (5 bases each). Germline V lookup: CDR1 SGHAT, CDR2 FQNNGV. The CDR3 runs 15 residues. V lost 2 bases and J lost 7, with 15 bases in between. CDR3 region: CASSLYWGRGNEQFF. The CDR3 DNA is TGTGCCAGCAGCTTATATTGGGGGAGAGGGAATGAGCAGTTCTTC.

Details on this clonotype: No conserved phenylalanine or tryptophan ends this CDR3, so it is likely a read error. The J gene is TRBJ2-7, the V gene TRBV29-1; TRBD1 matches at 9 bases. CDR1 is SQVTM and CDR2 is ANQGSEA in the germline V gene. V dropped 1 base and J dropped 7; count of bases not matched to a gene: 11. The CDR3 covers 15 residues. The CDR3 spells CSVEAGQGLLHEQYL. The CDR3 bases are TGCAGCGTTGAAGCAGGACAGGGGCTGCTACATGAGCAGTACTTA.

The sample holds a few counts of this clonotype. The chain carries TRBV6-2 or TRBV6-3 and TRBJ2-5; D call uncertain. The assigned J gene may be wrong: the sequence end matches TRBJ2-7 better. Germline CDR1 is MNHEY and CDR2 is SVGEGT. This CDR3 contains 14 residues. CDR3 amino acids: CASRRLQAIYEQYF. The CDR3 nucleotides read TGTGCCAGCAGACGACTGCAGGCGATCTACGAGCAGTACTTC.

Turning to this clonotype: At one boundary the junction diverges from the germline segment, which might be a read error. V and J are TRBV2 and TRBJ1-2; D possibly corresponds to TRBD1 (5 bases). This CDR3 has 15 residues. Germline loops: CDR1 SNHLY, CDR2 FYNNEI. CDR3 residues: CASREGQGVGYGYTF. DNA of the CDR3: TGTGCCAGCAGAGAAGGTCAGGGAGTCGGTTATGGCTACACCTTC. Full variable domain (missing parts from reference TRBV2 and TRBJ1-2): EPEVTQTPSHQVTQMGQEVILRCVPISNHLYFYWYRQILGQKVEFLVSFYNNEISEKSEIFDDQFSVERPDGSNFTLKIRSTKLEDSAMYFCASREGQGVGYGYTFGSGTRLTVV.

The V and J genes are TRBV11-2 and TRBJ2-5; D is perhaps TRBD1 (6 bases). CDR3 size: 15 residues. CDR1 is SGHAT, CDR2 FQNNGV, per germline. Deletions cut 1 base from V and 7 bases from J, with 16 bases between. Here the CDR3 reads CASSLGPGQTRTQYF. The CDR3, as DNA: TGTGCCAGCAGCTTAGGGCCCGGACAGACTCGGACCCAGTACTTC.

The chain joins TRBV20-1 to TRBJ2-1, with 12 bases lining up with TRBD2. In germline, CDR1 is DFQATT, CDR2 SNEGSKA (reference sequence). The CDR3 is made up of 16 amino acids. V was clipped by 1 base and J by 6 bases; unmatched bases: 7. The CDR3 protein is CSARVVSSGRANEQFF. The CDR3 nucleotides are TGCAGTGCTAGAGTGGTTTCTAGCGGGAGGGCCAATGAGCAGTTCTTC.

This clonotype was detected ten times or more. This chain connects TRBV7-2 to TRBJ2-7; D is ambiguous. V was shortened by 1 base and J by 2 bases, with 6 bases between the two germline ends. Germline CDR1 is SGHTA and CDR2 is FQGNSA. The CDR3 spans 13 residues. The CDR3 region is CASSLDGTYEQYF. CDR3 DNA: TGTGCCAGCAGCTTAGACGGCACCTACGAGCAGTACTTC.

The chain links TRBV4-3 to TRBJ1-1; 10 nucleotides line up with TRBD1. Trimming took 3 bases from V and 6 from J; bases not matched to a gene: 10. This CDR3 region has 16 residues. Germline CDR1 LGHNA, CDR2 YSLEER. Here the CDR3 DNA reads TGCGCCAGCAGCCAGGGGAGACAGGGGGCTAATTCTGAAGCTTTCTTT. Residues: CASSQGRQGANSEAFF.

V usage is TRBV28 and J usage is TRBJ2-1, with a weak D call TRBD2 (6 bases). V lost 6 bases to trimming and J lost 2 bases, with 14 bases between them. Germline CDR1 and CDR2: MDHEN and SYDVKM. This CDR3 region has 15 residues. Here the CDR3 reads CASRSGAGTYNEQFF. The CDR3 bases are TGTGCCAGCAGGTCCGGGGCGGGAACCTACAATGAGCAGTTCTTC.

This chain joins TRBV11-2 and TRBJ2-7; D unclear. CDR1 is SGHAT, CDR2 FQNNGV, per germline. The CDR3 extends over 13 amino acids. Trimming shortened V by 2 bases and J by 4 bases, and 9 bases separated the two germline ends. The CDR3 here is CASSLILFYEQYF. The CDR3 region has the DNA TGTGCCAGCAGCTTAATCCTCTTTTACGAGCAGTACTTC.

The genes are TRBV12-3 or TRBV12-4 and TRBJ2-1; tentative D call: TRBD2 (7 bases). The J call may be in error: the DNA end matches TRBJ2-7 better. CDR3 length equals 15 residues. The CDR3 DNA follows: TGTGCCAGCAGTTTTAGGGGGGGCGGACACAATGAGCAGTACTTC. Amino acids: CASSFRGGGHNEQYF.

The V and J genes are TRBV7-9 and TRBJ2-7; 8 bases map to TRBD1. The germline gives CDR1 SEHNR, CDR2 FQNEAQ (reference sequence). This CDR3 contains 15 residues. Losses at the gene ends were 4 bases for V and 3 bases for J; bases not matched to a gene: 8. The CDR3 loop reads CASSSGGQDVYEQYF. The CDR3 region has the DNA TGTGCCAGCAGCTCCGGGGGACAGGACGTCTACGAGCAGTACTTC.

This clonotype was counted a few times. The V gene is TRBV2, the J gene TRBJ2-6, with unresolved D. CDR3 length: 14 residues. Between the trimmed V and J ends, which lost 6 bases and 4 bases, there was a span of 10 bases. Germline assignment: CDR1 SNHLY and CDR2 FYNNEI. DNA for the CDR3: TGTGCCAGCAGCACCCCCTCCGGGGCCAACGTCCTGACTTTC. As protein: CASSTPSGANVLTF.

Comments on this clonotype: The junction differs from germline at one of its ends, possibly a read error. This rearrangement joins TRBV6-2 or TRBV6-3 to TRBJ2-3; D might be TRBD2 (5 bases). Germline V gene data show CDR1 as MNHEY and CDR2 as SVGEGT. The CDR3 contains 14 residues. The CDR3 DNA follows: TGTGCCAGCAGTTACGCCTATAGCGTGCATACGCAGTACTTT. Its protein product is CASSYAYSVHTQYF.